This passage covers 18 T cell receptor beta chains from one sample sequenced in a study of cytomegalovirus exposure and HLA in healthy donors. PCR involved 60 Vbeta and 13 Jbeta primers. TCRdb's table, derived via immunoSEQ multiplex PCR, lists solely in-frame clones and lacks some. The sample includes hundreds of thousands of clones, about 87% of them seen just once. The sample comprised PBMCs. The receptors come from a woman younger than 35 in good health and CMV-seronegative.

J is TRBJ1-2 and V is TRBV29-1; 12 nucleotides line up with TRBD1. The V gene's germline CDR1 is SQVTM and CDR2 ANQGSEA. V lost 2 bases to trimming and J lost 5 bases; unmatched junction nucleotides: 6. The CDR3 extends over 15 amino acids. CDR3 in DNA: TGCAGCGTTGAAAGTAGGGGACAGGGGGCTTATGGCTACACCTTC. Translation: CSVESRGQGAYGYTF.

The chain combines TRBV9 with TRBJ2-2; D may be TRBD2 (5 bases). Germline assignment: CDR1 SGDLS and CDR2 YYNGEE. This CDR3 spans 16 amino acids. V was shortened by 0 bases and J by 5 bases, with 14 bases between the two germline ends. CDR3 bases: TGTGCCAGCAGCGTAGCGGGAAGGTCTGGTACCGGGGAGCTGTTTTTT. Amino acid sequence: CASSVAGRSGTGELFF.

The chain joins TRBV27 to TRBJ1-5, with D unclear. Germline-derived CDR1 and CDR2 are MNHEY and SMNVEV (reference sequence). This CDR3 contains 15 residues. V was trimmed by 0 bases and J by 1 base, leaving 7 bases between them. CDR3 protein: CASSLSAWSNQPQHF. CDR3 sequence (DNA): TGTGCCAGCAGTTTATCGGCCTGGAGCAATCAGCCCCAGCATTTT.

The genes are TRBV11-3 and TRBJ2-7; D is perhaps TRBD1 (6 bases). The CDR3 spans 14 residues. The germline V and J ends were trimmed by 4 bases and 2 bases, with 12 bases remaining between them. From germline, CDR1 is SGHNT and CDR2 YENEEA. CDR3 DNA: TGTGCCAGCAGCTCTACGACAGGAGCCTACGAGCAGTACTTC. Its translation: CASSSTTGAYEQYF. The full variable domain, rest sourced from reference TRBV11-3 and TRBJ2-7, is EAGVVQSPRYKIIEKKQPVAFWCNPISGHNTLYWYLQNLGQGPELLIRYENEEAVDDSQLPKDRFSAERLKGVDSTLKIQPAELGDSAVYLCASSSTTGAYEQYFGPGTRLTVT.

The rearrangement uses TRBV5-1 and TRBJ1-3; TRBD1 might be the D (6 bases). Trimming cost V 3 bases and J 0 bases, with 13 bases left between them. Germline V gene data show CDR1 as SGHRS and CDR2 as YFSETQ. This CDR3 contains 16 residues. The chain's CDR3 is CASSSDPQGSGNTIYF. DNA of the CDR3: TGCGCCAGCAGCTCTGACCCACAGGGCTCTGGAAACACCATATATTTT.

V and J are TRBV5-1 and TRBJ2-7; TRBD1 agrees at 7 bases. J gave up 6 bases and V 0 bases, and 9 bases lay outside the gene matches. CDR1 SGHRS and CDR2 YFSETQ come from the germline V gene. The CDR3 spans 15 residues. CDR3 coding DNA: TGCGCCAGCAGCTTGGCCCTAACGGACAGGTCCGAGCAGTACTTC. The encoded protein is CASSLALTDRSEQYF.

The chain recombines TRBV28 with TRBJ2-5; 15 nucleotides align to TRBD2. CDR3 size: 16 residues. Germline assignment: CDR1 MDHEN and CDR2 SYDVKM. The V gene end was trimmed by 8 bases and the J gene end by 5 bases; junction bases not matched to a gene: 9. The CDR3: CASLGLAGGSGETQYF. DNA of the CDR3: TGTGCCAGCCTGGGACTAGCGGGGGGCAGCGGGGAGACCCAGTACTTC.

This chain links TRBV11-3 with TRBJ2-7; no clear D. V lost 0 bases, J lost 6 bases, and 6 bases lay in between. In germline, CDR1 is SGHNT, CDR2 YENEEA. The CDR3 loop spans 12 amino acids. Written as DNA, the CDR3 is TGTGCCAGCAGCTTAGATCGTTCCGAGCAGTACTTC. It specifies CASSLDRSEQYF.

The chain links TRBV6-1 to TRBJ2-7; 9 positions agree with TRBD2. The CDR3 spans 14 residues. The ends lost 7 bases at V and 5 bases at J; junction bases unmatched: 9. Germline CDR1 MNHNS, CDR2 SASEGT. CDR3 amino acids: CASTGWTSVNEQYF. CDR3 DNA: TGTGCCAGCACCGGCTGGACTAGCGTCAACGAGCAGTACTTC.

This clone was seen only once. V is TRBV29-1 and J is TRBJ1-3, with TRBD1 as a possible D gene (6 bases). V was trimmed by 7 bases and J by 2 bases, leaving 12 bases between them. The CDR3 spans 13 residues. From germline, CDR1 is SQVTM and CDR2 ANQGSEA. CDR3 sequence: CSAAGVAGNTIYF. The CDR3 DNA reads as TGCAGCGCAGCAGGGGTCGCTGGAAACACCATATATTTT.

In its sample, this clone was seen once. The chain links TRBV10-1 to TRBJ2-5; 10 positions agree with TRBD2. V was clipped by 3 bases and J by 3 bases; unmatched bases: 4. Germline V gene data show CDR1 as WNHNN and CDR2 as SYGVQD (reference sequence). The CDR3 is 15 amino acids. The CDR3 coding sequence is TGCGCCAGCAGTGATATAGCGGGGGGCAAAGAGACCCAGTACTTC. It specifies CASSDIAGGKETQYF.

The rearrangement links TRBV25-1 to TRBJ1-1; the D is unclear. The CDR3 sequence is 14 residues long. Germline lookup yields CDR1 MGHDK and CDR2 SYGVNS. Between the trimmed V and J ends, which lost 1 base and 0 bases, there was a span of 6 bases. The CDR3 DNA reads TGTGCCAGCAGTGAATGGGCGATGAACACTGAAGCTTTCTTT. Encoded protein: CASSEWAMNTEAFF.

Note on this clone: The sample has other DNA sequences that encode this CDR3 too. The chain joins TRBV9 to TRBJ2-1, with 11 bases fitting TRBD2. CDR1 is SGDLS, CDR2 YYNGEE, per germline. The V gene end was trimmed by 4 bases and the J gene end by 8 bases; junction bases not matched to a gene: 11. The CDR3 runs to 16 residues. The CDR3 DNA is TGTGCCAGCAGCCCCCCCCTAGCGGGGGGAGGGGATGAGCAGTTCTTC. This codes for CASSPPLAGGGDEQFF.

This clone came up a few times. The genes are TRBV10-1 and TRBJ1-5, with 8 bases aligning to TRBD1. V trimming: 6 bases; J trimming: 3 bases; junction bases outside the gene matches: 7. Germline V lookup: CDR1 WNHNN, CDR2 SYGVQD (reference sequence). The CDR3 loop spans 15 amino acids. In DNA, the CDR3 is TGCGCCAGCAGCGGGACAGGCGATTTCAATCAGCCCCAGCATTTT. This gives the protein CASSGTGDFNQPQHF.

The chain joins TRBV19 to TRBJ2-1, with D tentatively TRBD2 (6 bases). Germline V CDR1 and CDR2: LNHDA, SQIVND (reference sequence). Trimming pared 1 base from V and 4 bases from J, leaving 11 bases between. CDR3 size: 15 residues. CDR3 bases: TGTGCCAGTAGTATAGGGACTGCGGGGTACAATGAGCAGTTCTTC. Translated: CASSIGTAGYNEQFF. The complete variable domain, with remaining parts taken from reference TRBV19 and TRBJ2-1, reads DGGITQSPKYLFRKEGQNVTLSCEQNLNHDAMYWYRQDPGQGLRLIYYSQIVNDFQKGDIAEGYSVSREKKESFPLTVTSAQKNPTAFYLCASSIGTAGYNEQFFGPGTRLTVL.

This chain connects TRBV19 to TRBJ1-2; 9 nucleotides match TRBD1. V shed 5 bases and J 3 bases; nucleotides not matched to a gene: 10. This CDR3 is 16 amino acids long. Germline assignment: CDR1 LNHDA and CDR2 SQIVND (reference sequence). The CDR3 protein is CASSVRGTGLYYGYTF. CDR3 nucleotide sequence: TGTGCCAGTAGTGTCCGAGGGACAGGGTTATACTATGGCTACACCTTC.

The rearrangement uses TRBV10-3 and TRBJ1-5; D is perhaps TRBD1 (5 bases). CDR3 length equals 13 residues. Per germline, CDR1 ENHRY and CDR2 SYGVKD. V lost 10 bases to trimming and J lost 7 bases, with 17 bases between them. In nucleotides, the CDR3 is TGTGCCACTGAAGGTCCGGCAGGGCAGCCCCAGCATTTT. Protein: CATEGPAGQPQHF.

This sequence joins TRBV6-5 and TRBJ1-2, with a possible D match to TRBD1 (6 bases). The CDR3 covers 14 residues. The germline gives CDR1 MNHEY, CDR2 SVGAGI. Trimming cost V 0 bases and J 5 bases, with 10 bases left between them. The CDR3 loop is CASSYSGQTYGYTF. The CDR3 DNA follows: TGTGCCAGCAGTTACTCCGGACAGACTTATGGCTACACCTTC.